This TCR beta chain was found in a study of cytomegalovirus exposure and HLA in healthy donors. Study-wide results and limits: The CMV antigen specificity of a few CMV-associated chains was confirmed through in vitro analysis. Some V segments (TRBV6-2 and TRBV6-3 among them) were excluded as indistinguishable.

CDR1 and CDR2 (germline): MNHEY, SMNVEV (reference sequence). Unmatched junction bases numbered 9, after V lost 4 bases and J lost 5 bases. The length of the CDR3 is 16 residues. Note on this clone: Its antigen is unknown.

60 Vbeta and 13 Jbeta primers were used in PCR. Using immunoSEQ multiplex PCR, the repertoire was profiled, and TCRdb retains in-frame clones only, with some absent. There are roughly 130,000 clones in the sample; about two thirds occur only once, and over 5% lies in the top ten. This clonotype was sampled from a man between 35 and 55 years old in good health and CMV-seropositive. Material: PBMCs. The chain uses TRBV27 and TRBJ2-1; 9 bases align to TRBD2. The CDR3 DNA follows: TGTGCCAGCAGTTCAATAGCGGGAGTTTTGGACAATGAGCAGTTCTTC. The encoded protein is CASSSIAGVLDNEQFF.